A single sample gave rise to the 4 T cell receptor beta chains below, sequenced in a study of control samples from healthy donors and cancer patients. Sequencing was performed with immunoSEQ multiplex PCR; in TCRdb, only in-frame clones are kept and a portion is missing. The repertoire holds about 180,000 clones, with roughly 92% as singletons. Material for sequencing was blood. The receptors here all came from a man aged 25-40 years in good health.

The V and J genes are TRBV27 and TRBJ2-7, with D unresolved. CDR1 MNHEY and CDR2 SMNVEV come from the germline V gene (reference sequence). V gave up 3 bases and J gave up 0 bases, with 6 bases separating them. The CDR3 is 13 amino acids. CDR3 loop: CASSFAGSYEQYF. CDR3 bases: TGTGCCAGCAGTTTCGCCGGCTCCTACGAGCAGTACTTC.

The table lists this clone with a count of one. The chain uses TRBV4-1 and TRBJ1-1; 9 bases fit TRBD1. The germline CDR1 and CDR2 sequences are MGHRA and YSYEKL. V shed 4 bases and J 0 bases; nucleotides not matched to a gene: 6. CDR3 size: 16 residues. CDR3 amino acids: CASSRGQGTMNTEAFF. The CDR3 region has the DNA TGCGCCAGCAGCCGAGGACAGGGGACCATGAACACTGAAGCTTTCTTT.

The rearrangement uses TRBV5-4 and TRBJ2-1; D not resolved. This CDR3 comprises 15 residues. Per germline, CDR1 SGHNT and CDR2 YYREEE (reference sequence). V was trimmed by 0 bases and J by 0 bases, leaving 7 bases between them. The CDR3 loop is CASSLGVSSYNEQFF. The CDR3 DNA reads TGTGCCAGCAGCTTGGGCGTCAGCTCCTACAATGAGCAGTTCTTC.

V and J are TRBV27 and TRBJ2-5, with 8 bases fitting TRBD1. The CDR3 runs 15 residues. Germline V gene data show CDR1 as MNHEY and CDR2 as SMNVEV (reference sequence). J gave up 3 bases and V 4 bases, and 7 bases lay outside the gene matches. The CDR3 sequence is CASSSQGAGEETQYF. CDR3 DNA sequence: TGTGCCAGCAGTTCCCAGGGGGCAGGTGAAGAGACCCAGTACTTC.